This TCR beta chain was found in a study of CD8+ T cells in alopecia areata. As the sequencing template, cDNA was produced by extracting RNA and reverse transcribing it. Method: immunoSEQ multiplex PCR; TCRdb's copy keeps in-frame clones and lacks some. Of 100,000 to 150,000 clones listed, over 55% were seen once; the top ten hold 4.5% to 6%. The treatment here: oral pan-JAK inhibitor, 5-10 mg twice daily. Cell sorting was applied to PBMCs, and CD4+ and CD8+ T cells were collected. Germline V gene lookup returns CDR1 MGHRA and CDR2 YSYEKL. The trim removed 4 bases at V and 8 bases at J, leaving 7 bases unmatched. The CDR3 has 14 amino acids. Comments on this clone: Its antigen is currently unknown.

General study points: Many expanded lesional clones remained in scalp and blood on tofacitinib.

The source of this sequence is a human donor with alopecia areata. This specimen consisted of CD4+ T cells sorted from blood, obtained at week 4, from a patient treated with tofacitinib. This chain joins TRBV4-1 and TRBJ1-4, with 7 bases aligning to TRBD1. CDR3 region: CASSLVAGGEKLFF. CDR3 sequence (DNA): TGCGCCAGCAGCCTCGTAGCAGGGGGAGAAAAACTGTTTTTT.